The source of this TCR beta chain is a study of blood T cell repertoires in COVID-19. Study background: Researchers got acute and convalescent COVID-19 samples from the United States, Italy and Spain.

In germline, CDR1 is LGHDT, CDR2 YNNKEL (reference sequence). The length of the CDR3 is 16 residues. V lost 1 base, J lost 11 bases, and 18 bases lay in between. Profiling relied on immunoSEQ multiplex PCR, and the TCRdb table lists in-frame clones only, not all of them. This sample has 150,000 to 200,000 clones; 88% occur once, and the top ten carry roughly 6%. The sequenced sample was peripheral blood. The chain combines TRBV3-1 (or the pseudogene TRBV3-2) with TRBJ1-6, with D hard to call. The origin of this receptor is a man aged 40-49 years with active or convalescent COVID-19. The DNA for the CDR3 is TGTGCCAGCAGCCAAGTGGCCGGTGGCCGGGGTACACCCCTCCACTTT. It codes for CASSQVAGGRGTPLHF.